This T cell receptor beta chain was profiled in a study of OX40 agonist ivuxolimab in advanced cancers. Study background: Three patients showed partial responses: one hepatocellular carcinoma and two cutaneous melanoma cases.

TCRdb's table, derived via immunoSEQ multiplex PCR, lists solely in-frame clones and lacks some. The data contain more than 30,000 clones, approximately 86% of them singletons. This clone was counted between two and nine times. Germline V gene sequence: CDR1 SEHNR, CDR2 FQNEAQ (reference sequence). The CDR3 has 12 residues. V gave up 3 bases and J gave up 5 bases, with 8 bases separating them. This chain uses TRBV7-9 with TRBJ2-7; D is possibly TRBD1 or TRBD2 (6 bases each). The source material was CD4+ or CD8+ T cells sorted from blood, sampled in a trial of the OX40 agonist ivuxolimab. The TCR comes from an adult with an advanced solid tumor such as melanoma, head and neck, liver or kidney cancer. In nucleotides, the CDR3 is TGTGCCAGCAGCTTGGGGGGCGACGAGCAGTACTTC. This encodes CASSLGGDEQYF.